This TCR beta chain comes out of a study of blood T cells in healthy people across ages. Across the whole study: The template switching approach captured approximately one barcoded beta molecule for every two T cells. Study results and caveats: With naive T cell percentage, TCR beta diversity showed a strong correlation. Researchers said unsorted PBMCs prevented a conclusive naive versus antigen-experienced comparison.

This clonotype occurred a few times. Its antigen is unidentified. The CDR3 is made up of 16 amino acids. V was pared by 1 base and J by 9 bases, with 8 bases of the junction left unmatched. Germline CDR1 and CDR2: SGHRS and YFSETQ. A sample-barcoded 5' primer and a J-beta primer mix were used in a second PCR of roughly 7 to 12 cycles. Using its own MiXCR run on the 5' RACE reads, TCRdb lists one record per CDR3 protein. The table lists hundreds of thousands of distinct CDR3 sequences, more than 55% of them singletons. V and J are TRBV5-1 and TRBJ2-1; 12 bases agree with TRBD2. This receptor was identified in a middle-aged man in good health. The sequencing sample was made of blood. The CDR3 DNA reads as TGCGCCAGCAGCTTGAGCCTAGCGGGGGGGAAGGCTGAGCAGTTCTTC. This encodes CASSLSLAGGKAEQFF.